The clone carrying this T cell receptor beta chain turned up a few times. The sample belongs to a study of T-cell memory formation after mild COVID-19. TCRdb re-analysed the 5' RACE reads in MiXCR, keeping a single row per CDR3 protein. The sample contains just over 350,000 distinct CDR3 sequences, over 13% of which appear only once. V was clipped by 0 bases and J by 2 bases, with 13 bases between them. The germline V gene has CDR1 LGHNA and CDR2 YNFKEQ. The CDR3 length is 16 residues. Specimen: PBMCs or a T cell subset sorted from them (not recorded which). The V call is TRBV4-2, the J call TRBJ1-2, with D maybe TRBD1 (6 bases). This clonotype originated in a man between 18 and 35 years old who had mild COVID-19 (a few samples of this study predate the infection). Cell type and time point are not known. CDR3 in amino acids: CASSQDRGQTNYGYTF. The CDR3 DNA reads TGTGCCAGCAGCCAAGATCGTGGACAGACCAACTATGGCTACACCTTC.